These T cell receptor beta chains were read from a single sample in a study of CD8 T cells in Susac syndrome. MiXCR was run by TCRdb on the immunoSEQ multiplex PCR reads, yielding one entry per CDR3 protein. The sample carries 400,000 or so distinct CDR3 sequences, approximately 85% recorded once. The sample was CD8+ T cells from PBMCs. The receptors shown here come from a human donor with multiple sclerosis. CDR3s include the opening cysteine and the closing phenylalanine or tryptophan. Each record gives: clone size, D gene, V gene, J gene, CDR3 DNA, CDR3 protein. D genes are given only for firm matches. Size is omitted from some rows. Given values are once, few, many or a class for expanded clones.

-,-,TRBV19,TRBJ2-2,TGTGCCAGTAGTATAGGGGTCACCGGGGAGCTGTTTTTT,CASSIGVTGELFF
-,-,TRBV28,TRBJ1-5,TGTGCCAGCAGTTTAAACGGAGATAGCAATCAGCCCCAGCATTTT,CASSLNGDSNQPQHF
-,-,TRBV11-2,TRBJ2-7,TGTGCCAGCAGCTTATCCAGGGCGGGGTCCTACGAGCAGTACTTC,CASSLSRAGSYEQYF
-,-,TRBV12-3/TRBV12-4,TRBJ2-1,TGTGCCAGCAGTTCCCGTTTCAATGAGCAGTTCTTC,CASSSRFNEQFF
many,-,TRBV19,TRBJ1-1,TGTGCCAGCAGCTTAGGAACCACTGAAGCTTTCTTT,CASSLGTTEAFF
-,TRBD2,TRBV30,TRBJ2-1,TGTGCCTGGAGTGACACGGGAGGGGGAAATAATGAGCAGTTCTTC,CAWSDTGGGNNEQFF
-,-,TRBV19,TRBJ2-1,TGTGCCAGTAGTGCACATCCCCCGGGCCCCTCCTACAATGAGCAGTTCTTC,CASSAHPPGPSYNEQFF
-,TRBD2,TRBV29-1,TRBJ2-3,TGCAGCGTTGAGGATGGCGGGAGGGTGACAGATACGCAGTATTTT,CSVEDGGRVTDTQYF
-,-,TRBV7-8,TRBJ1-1,TGTGCCAGCAGCTCCTCATATAACACTGAAGCTTTCTTT,CASSSSYNTEAFF
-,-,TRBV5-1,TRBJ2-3,TGCGCCAGCAGCTTGGTTGAGATTTCAGATACGCAGTATTTT,CASSLVEISDTQYF
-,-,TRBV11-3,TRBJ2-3,TGTGCCAGCAGCTTATCCTCGAAAGCAGCTAGCACAGATACGCAGTATTTT,CASSLSSKAASTDTQYF
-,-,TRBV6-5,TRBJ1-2,TGTGCCAGCAGTTTACTATCAGGACGGCTTGCCTATGGCTACACCTTC,CASSLLSGRLAYGYTF
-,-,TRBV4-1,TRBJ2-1,TGCGCCAGCAGCCAACCTGGGCGGGCGGGTGAGCAGTTCTTC,CASSQPGRAGEQFF
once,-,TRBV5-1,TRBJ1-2,TGCGCCAGCACGAACACAAGAGGGAATTATGGCTACACCTTC,CASTNTRGNYGYTF
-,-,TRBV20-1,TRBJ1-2,TGCAGTGCTCCTATGCCCGGCTACACCTTC,CSAPMPGYTF
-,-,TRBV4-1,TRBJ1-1,TGCGCCAGCAGCCAAGAAACGCTTATGAACACTGAAGCTTTCTTT,CASSQETLMNTEAFF
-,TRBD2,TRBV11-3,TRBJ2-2,TGTGCCAGCAGCTTGGAGTCCCCGGCTAGCGGGAGGGCCGGCGGGGAGCTGTTTTTT,CASSLESPASGRAGGELFF
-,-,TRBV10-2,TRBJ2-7,TGCGCCAGCAGTCCTCGGATGGCCTACGAGCAGTACTTC,CASSPRMAYEQYF
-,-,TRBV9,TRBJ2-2,TGTGCCAGCAGCGTAGGGGAGCTAGACACCGGGGAGCTGTTTTTT,CASSVGELDTGELFF
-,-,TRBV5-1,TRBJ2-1,TGCGCCAGCAGCCTAGACGGGGGCGATTTTAATGAGCAGTTCTTC,CASSLDGGDFNEQFF
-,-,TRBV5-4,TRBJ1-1,TGTGCCAGCAGGGGCATGAACACTGAAGCTTTCTTT,CASRGMNTEAFF
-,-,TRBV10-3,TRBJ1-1,TGTGCCGTTCTAGGGGGGATGAACACTGAAGCTTTCTTT,CAVLGGMNTEAFF
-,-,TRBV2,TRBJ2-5,TGTGCCAGCAGGAGGGACGGCCATGGGGAGACCCAGTACTTC,CASRRDGHGETQYF
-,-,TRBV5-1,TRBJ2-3,TGCGCCAGCAGCTTGGGAGGCAGGGAAGCAGATACGCAGTATTTT,CASSLGGREADTQYF
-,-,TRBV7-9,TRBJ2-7,TGTGCCAGCAGCTCCACCTCAACAGGGTTGGAACGGGTATCCTACGAGCAGTACTTC,CASSSTSTGLERVSYEQYF
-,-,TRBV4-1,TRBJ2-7,TGCGCCAGCAGCCAAGGAGGGCTTTACTCCTACGAGCAGTACTTC,CASSQGGLYSYEQYF
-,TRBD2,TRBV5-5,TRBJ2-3,TGTGCCAGCAGTCTTACTAGCGGGGGCAACACAGATACGCAGTATTTT,CASSLTSGGNTDTQYF
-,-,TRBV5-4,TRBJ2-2,TGTGCCAGCAGCTTGGCCCACCCGAACACCGGGGAGCTGTTTTTT,CASSLAHPNTGELFF
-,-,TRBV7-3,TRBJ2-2,TGTGCCAGCAGCTTAACCCAGCAGACAACGAACACCGGGGAGCTGTTTTTT,CASSLTQQTTNTGELFF